Listed below are T cell receptor beta chains from one sample, sequenced in a study of siplizumab effects on memory and regulatory T cells. Clones were sequenced by immunoSEQ multiplex PCR, and TCRdb holds only the in-frame ones, with some missing. The sample has approximately 70,000 clones, around 90% seen once. Material for sequencing was CD8+ T cells sorted from blood. The receptors originated from a human donor in good health. Each CDR3 is given with its conserved first and last residue. A D gene is named only where the DNA matches it firmly. Clone sizes are given selectively: once, few, many, or a class where the clone is expanded.

V	J	size	D	CDR3	DNA
TRBV27	TRBJ1-1	-	-	CASSLSPENTEAFF	TGTGCCAGCAGTTTATCCCCCGAGAACACTGAAGCTTTCTTT
TRBV2	TRBJ2-2	-	-	CASSEAWDMLNTGELFF	TGTGCCAGCAGTGAAGCATGGGACATGTTGAACACCGGGGAGCTGTTTTTT
TRBV5-4	TRBJ2-7	-	TRBD1	CASSSGQPYEQYF	TGTGCCAGCAGCTCGGGACAGCCCTACGAGCAGTACTTC
TRBV9	TRBJ2-1	-	TRBD1	CASSADRGYEQFF	TGTGCCAGCAGCGCTGACAGGGGCTATGAGCAGTTCTTC
TRBV5-5	TRBJ1-4	-	-	CASSLWAKKKLFF	TGTGCCAGCAGCCTTTGGGCTAAAAAAAAACTGTTTTTT
TRBV4-3	TRBJ1-1	-	-	CASSLGVHAFF	TGCGCCAGCAGCCTGGGGGTGCACGCTTTCTTT
TRBV7-9	TRBJ1-2	few	TRBD1	CASSLPPGGDGYTF	TGTGCCAGCAGCTTACCCCCAGGGGGGGATGGCTACACCTTC
TRBV27	TRBJ2-1	-	TRBD2	CASSLGLAEYNEQFF	TGTGCCAGCAGTCTGGGACTAGCGGAATACAATGAGCAGTTCTTC
TRBV29-1	TRBJ2-7	-	TRBD2	CSVEDGTSGASYEQYF	TGCAGCGTTGAGGACGGGACTAGCGGGGCCTCCTACGAGCAGTACTTC
TRBV4-2	TRBJ2-2	-	-	CASSQLSGELFF	TGTGCCAGCAGCCAACTCTCCGGGGAGCTGTTTTTT
TRBV6-5	TRBJ2-7	once	TRBD2	CASAERGLTYEQYF	TGTGCCAGCGCAGAGCGGGGGTTAACCTACGAGCAGTACTTC
TRBV19	TRBJ2-1	-	-	CASSMVWNEQFF	TGTGCCAGTAGTATGGTCTGGAATGAGCAGTTCTTC
TRBV4-1	TRBJ1-6	-	TRBD1	CASSQSLTGPNSPLHF	TGCGCCAGCAGCCAGAGTTTGACAGGGCCCAACTCACCCCTCCACTTT
TRBV11-2	TRBJ2-5	once	-	CASSLGWLAQQETQYF	TGTGCCAGCAGCTTAGGGTGGTTAGCACAACAAGAGACCCAGTACTTC
TRBV6-6	TRBJ2-7	-	-	CASSYGSRPGSEQYF	TGTGCCAGCAGTTACGGGTCCCGGCCGGGTTCGGAGCAGTACTTC
TRBV7-6	TRBJ2-1	-	-	CASSYSGTLYNEQFF	TGTGCCAGCAGCTACTCCGGGACACTTTACAATGAGCAGTTCTTC
TRBV15	TRBJ1-2	once	TRBD1	CATSRLTGMDGYTF	TGTGCCACCAGCCGTTTGACAGGGATGGATGGCTACACCTTC
TRBV19	TRBJ1-1	-	-	CASSFGSSHREAFF	TGTGCCAGTAGCTTTGGTTCCAGTCACCGTGAAGCTTTCTTT
TRBV5-5	TRBJ1-1	-	TRBD1	CASRGGTGINTEAFF	TGTGCCAGCAGGGGCGGGACAGGCATTAACACTGAAGCTTTCTTT
TRBV23-1	TRBJ2-7	-	TRBD1	CASSLIGTGTHEQYF	TGCGCCAGCAGTCTCATCGGGACAGGGACCCACGAGCAGTACTTC
TRBV27	TRBJ2-7	-	-	CASSFAVSSYEQYF	TGTGCCAGCAGTTTTGCCGTTAGCTCCTACGAGCAGTACTTC
TRBV5-6	TRBJ1-5	once	TRBD1	CASDDRASNQPQHF	TGTGCCAGCGACGACAGGGCTAGCAATCAGCCCCAGCATTTT
TRBV11-2	TRBJ2-7	once	-	CASSLGDFYEQYF	TGTGCCAGCAGCTTAGGCGACTTCTACGAGCAGTACTTC
TRBV6-4	TRBJ2-1	-	TRBD2	CASSDSGLAGGREQFF	TGTGCCAGCAGTGACTCTGGACTAGCGGGAGGCCGGGAGCAGTTCTTC
TRBV4-1	TRBJ2-7	once	-	CASSQGLDPPYEQYF	TGCGCCAGCAGCCAAGGACTTGATCCCCCCTACGAGCAGTACTTC
TRBV5-4	TRBJ1-5	-	-	CASSLDGGASGQPQHF	TGTGCCAGCAGCTTGGACGGTGGGGCTTCAGGTCAGCCCCAGCATTTT
TRBV19	TRBJ2-7	-	-	CASTPAQGSYEQYF	TGTGCCAGTACCCCAGCCCAGGGATCCTACGAGCAGTACTTC
TRBV13	TRBJ1-3	-	TRBD1	CASSLGGTGSGNTIYF	TGTGCCAGCAGCCTAGGGGGGACAGGCTCTGGAAACACCATATATTTT
TRBV5-1	TRBJ1-1	-	TRBD1	CASSFRDRGQMNTEAFF	TGCGCCAGCAGCTTCCGGGACAGGGGCCAAATGAACACTGAAGCTTTCTTT
TRBV7-8	TRBJ1-2	-	TRBD1	CASSWGPGQSNYGYTF	TGTGCCAGCAGCTGGGGACCGGGACAGAGTAACTATGGCTACACCTTC
TRBV4-1	TRBJ1-2	-	-	CASSLKSAPAEGYTF	TGCGCCAGCAGCCTAAAGTCAGCGCCAGCGGAAGGCTACACCTTC
TRBV27	TRBJ2-7	-	TRBD2	CASSLSRLAGRFNEQYF	TGTGCCAGCAGTTTATCGAGACTAGCGGGGCGATTTAACGAGCAGTACTTC
TRBV19	TRBJ1-2	-	-	CASRSLGWHGYTF	TGTGCCAGTAGGTCGCTGGGGTGGCATGGCTACACCTTC
TRBV30	TRBJ2-7	-	TRBD1	CAWSLGTGGLYEQYF	TGTGCCTGGAGTTTAGGGACAGGGGGTCTCTACGAGCAGTACTTC
TRBV15	TRBJ2-1	-	-	CATSRVRESYNEQFF	TGTGCCACCAGCAGAGTCCGGGAGTCGTACAATGAGCAGTTCTTC
TRBV9	TRBJ2-3	-	-	CASSVGSDTQYF	TGTGCCAGCAGCGTAGGGTCAGATACGCAGTATTTT
TRBV7-9	TRBJ1-6	-	-	CASSLALRPDSPLHF	TGTGCCAGCAGCTTAGCGCTGCGGCCGGATTCACCCCTCCACTTT
TRBV9	TRBJ2-1	-	-	CASSVDPTATYNEQFF	TGTGCCAGCAGCGTAGATCCTACCGCCACCTACAATGAGCAGTTCTTC
TRBV6-6	TRBJ2-7	-	-	CASSEGTGAYEQYF	TGTGCCAGCAGCGAGGGGACCGGGGCCTACGAGCAGTACTTC
TRBV2	TRBJ1-3	-	-	CASSQYPGPRIGNTIYF	TGTGCCAGCAGTCAGTACCCCGGGCCCCGGATCGGAAACACCATATATTTT
TRBV7-2	TRBJ1-2	-	TRBD1	CASSRDGNDRGGYGYTF	TGTGCCAGCAGCCGGGATGGGAACGACAGGGGGGGTTATGGCTACACCTTC
TRBV6-5	TRBJ1-3	-	-	CASSYGGNTIYF	TGTGCCAGCAGTTACGGGGGAAACACCATATATTTT
TRBV27	TRBJ1-2	-	-	CASSPGGGLVGYTF	TGTGCCAGCAGCCCGGGTGGGGGATTGGTTGGCTACACCTTC
TRBV29-1	TRBJ1-4	-	-	CSVGMIATNEKLFF	TGCAGCGTTGGAATGATTGCAACTAATGAAAAACTGTTTTTT
TRBV7-9	TRBJ2-5	-	-	CASSSTGTQETQYF	TGTGCCAGCAGCTCGACAGGAACCCAAGAGACCCAGTACTTC
TRBV6-1	TRBJ2-7	-	-	CASSAGRAYEQYF	TGTGCCAGCAGTGCGGGCAGGGCCTACGAGCAGTACTTC
TRBV7-9	TRBJ2-7	-	-	CASSYSYGLRAYEQYF	TGTGCCAGCAGCTATAGCTACGGTCTCAGGGCCTACGAGCAGTACTTC
TRBV9	TRBJ2-7	-	-	CASSVDYTVRREQYF	TGTGCCAGCAGCGTAGACTATACGGTAAGACGTGAGCAGTACTTC
TRBV4-1	TRBJ1-1	-	-	CASSQGPWGMMNTEAFF	TGCGCCAGCAGCCAAGGCCCGTGGGGGATGATGAACACTGAAGCTTTCTTT
TRBV5-6	TRBJ2-7	-	-	CASSLFPQEQYF	TGTGCCAGCAGCTTGTTTCCTCAGGAGCAGTACTTC
TRBV10-3	TRBJ2-2	-	-	CAISEPTYGGGATTGELFF	TGTGCCATCAGTGAGCCAACGTATGGTGGGGGGGCGACCACCGGGGAGCTGTTTTTT
TRBV29-1	TRBJ2-3	-	-	CSTVTDTQYF	TGCAGCACAGTGACAGATACGCAGTATTTT
TRBV19	TRBJ2-1	-	-	CASSRVSGDEQFF	TGTGCCAGTAGTCGAGTTTCCGGGGATGAGCAGTTCTTC
TRBV7-3	TRBJ2-4	-	-	CASSSWTVAKNIQYF	TGTGCCAGCAGCTCGTGGACAGTAGCCAAAAACATTCAGTACTTC
TRBV4-1	TRBJ2-7	once	TRBD2	CASSQDLRELVYEQYF	TGCGCCAGCAGCCAAGATCTGCGGGAGCTCGTCTACGAGCAGTACTTC
TRBV7-8	TRBJ1-1	-	-	CASSLVGGMNTEAFF	TGTGCCAGCAGCTTAGTAGGGGGGATGAACACTGAAGCTTTCTTT